The clone carrying this T cell receptor beta chain has a count of ten or more. Its antigen remains unidentified. This entry belongs to a study of human T cells and chemical hapten exposure. Whole-study context: Among samples, TCR yields varied mainly because of small differences in pooled library volume. Study-wide results and caveats: TCRs at a frequency above 1 in 1000 stayed unchanged with DPC sensitization.

This CDR3 comprises 18 residues. As handled by the study authors: TCRs per sample had a median of roughly 96,000 and ranged from about 20,000 to 750,000. TCRdb re-derived calls from the RACE reads in MiXCR, one entry per CDR3 protein. The V and J calls reflect TCRdb's pipeline rather than the authors' work. The sample includes over 35,000 distinct CDR3 sequences, 3.7% of them seen just once. Regarding time point: healthy volunteer bleed at 6 weeks. Total RNA was isolated from unfractionated whole blood. The TCR comes from a human donor in good health. Some clones in this sample may be carry-over from other donors' samples. The gene calls are TRBV21-1 and TRBJ2-2. TRBV21-1 is described as a pseudogene. What was sequenced was whole blood. DNA of the CDR3: TGTGCCAGCAGCCTACCCCGACCCCAGCAGACGAACACCGGGGAGCTGTTTTTT. This gives the protein CASSLPRPQQTNTGELFF.